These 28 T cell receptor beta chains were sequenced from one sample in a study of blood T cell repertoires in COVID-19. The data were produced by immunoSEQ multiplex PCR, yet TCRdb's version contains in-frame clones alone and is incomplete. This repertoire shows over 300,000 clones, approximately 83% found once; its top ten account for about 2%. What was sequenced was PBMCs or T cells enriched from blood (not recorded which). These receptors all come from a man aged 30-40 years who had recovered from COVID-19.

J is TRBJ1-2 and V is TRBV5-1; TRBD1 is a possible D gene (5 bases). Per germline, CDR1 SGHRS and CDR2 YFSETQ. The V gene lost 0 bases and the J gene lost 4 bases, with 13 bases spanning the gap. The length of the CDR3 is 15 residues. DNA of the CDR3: TGCGCCAGCAGCTTGGAGGCAGGGTCCTCCTATGGCTACACCTTC. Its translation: CASSLEAGSSYGYTF.

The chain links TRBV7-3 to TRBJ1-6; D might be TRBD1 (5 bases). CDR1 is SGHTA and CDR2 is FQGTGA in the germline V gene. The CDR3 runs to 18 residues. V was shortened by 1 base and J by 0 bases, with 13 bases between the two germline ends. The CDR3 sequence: CASSLRPQGGSYNSPLHF. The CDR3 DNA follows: TGTGCCAGCAGCTTAAGGCCGCAGGGAGGCTCCTATAATTCACCCCTCCACTTT.

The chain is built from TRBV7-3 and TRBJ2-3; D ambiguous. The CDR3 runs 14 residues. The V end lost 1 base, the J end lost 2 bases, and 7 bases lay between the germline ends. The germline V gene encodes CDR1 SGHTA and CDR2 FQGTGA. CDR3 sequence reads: CASSLSVNTDTQYF. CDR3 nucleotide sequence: TGTGCCAGCAGCTTAAGCGTAAACACAGATACGCAGTATTTT.

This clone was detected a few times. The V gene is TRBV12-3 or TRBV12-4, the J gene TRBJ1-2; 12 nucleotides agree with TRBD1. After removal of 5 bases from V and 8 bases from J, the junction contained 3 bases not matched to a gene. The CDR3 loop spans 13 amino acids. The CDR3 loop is CASSTGTGGGYTF. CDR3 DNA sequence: TGTGCCAGCAGTACCGGGACAGGGGGCGGCTACACCTTC.

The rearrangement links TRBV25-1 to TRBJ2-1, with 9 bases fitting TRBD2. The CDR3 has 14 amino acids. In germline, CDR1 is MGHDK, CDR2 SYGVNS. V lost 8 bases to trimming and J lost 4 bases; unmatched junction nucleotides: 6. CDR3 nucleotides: TGTGCCAGCTCCACTAGCGGGCGTTACAATGAGCAGTTCTTC. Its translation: CASSTSGRYNEQFF.

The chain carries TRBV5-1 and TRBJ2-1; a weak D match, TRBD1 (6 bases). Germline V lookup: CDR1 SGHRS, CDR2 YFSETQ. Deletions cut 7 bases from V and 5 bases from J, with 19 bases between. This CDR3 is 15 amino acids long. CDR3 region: CASAEVLRGNNEQFF. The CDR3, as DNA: TGCGCCAGCGCCGAGGTCCTCAGGGGAAACAATGAGCAGTTCTTC.

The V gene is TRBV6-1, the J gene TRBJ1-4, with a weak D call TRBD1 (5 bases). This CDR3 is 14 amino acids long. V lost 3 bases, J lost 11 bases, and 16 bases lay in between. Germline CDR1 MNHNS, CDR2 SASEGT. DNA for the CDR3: TGTGCCAGCAGTGAGGTCCCGCAGGGTGGGAAACTGTTTTTT. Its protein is CASSEVPQGGKLFF.

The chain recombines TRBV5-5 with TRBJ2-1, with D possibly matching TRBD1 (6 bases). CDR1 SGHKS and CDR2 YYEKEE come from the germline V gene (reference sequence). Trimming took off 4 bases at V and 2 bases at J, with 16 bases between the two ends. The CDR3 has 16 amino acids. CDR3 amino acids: CASSAGQLGPYNEQFF. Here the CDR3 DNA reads TGTGCCAGCAGCGCTGGACAGTTAGGTCCCTACAATGAGCAGTTCTTC.

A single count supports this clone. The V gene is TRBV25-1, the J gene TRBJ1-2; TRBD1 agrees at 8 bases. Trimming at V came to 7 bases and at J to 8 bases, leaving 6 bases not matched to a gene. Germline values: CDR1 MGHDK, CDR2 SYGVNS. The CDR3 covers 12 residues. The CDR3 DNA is TGTGCCAGCACGACAGGGGCAAAAGGCTACACCTTC. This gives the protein CASTTGAKGYTF.

The CDR3 nucleotides are TGTGCCAGCACCCCGGGGGGCGCGGACAATCAGCCCCAGCATTTT. It yields the protein CASTPGGADNQPQHF. V usage is TRBV3-1 (or the pseudogene TRBV3-2) and J usage is TRBJ1-5, with D possibly being TRBD1 (6 bases). The V and J ends lost 7 bases and 3 bases respectively, with 16 bases between them. The CDR3 extends over 15 amino acids. Germline V gene sequence: CDR1 LGHDT, CDR2 YNNKEL (reference sequence).

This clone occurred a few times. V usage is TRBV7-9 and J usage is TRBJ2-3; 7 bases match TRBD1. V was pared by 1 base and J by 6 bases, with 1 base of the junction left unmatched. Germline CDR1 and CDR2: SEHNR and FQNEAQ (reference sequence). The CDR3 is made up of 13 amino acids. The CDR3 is CASSLGQGDTQYF. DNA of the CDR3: TGTGCCAGCAGCTTAGGACAGGGCGATACGCAGTATTTT.

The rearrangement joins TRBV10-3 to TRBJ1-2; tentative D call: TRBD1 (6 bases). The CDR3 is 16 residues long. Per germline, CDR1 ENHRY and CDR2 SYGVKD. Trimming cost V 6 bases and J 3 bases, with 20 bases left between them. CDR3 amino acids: CAISRETGGGYYGYTF. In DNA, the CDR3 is TGTGCCATCAGCCGTGAGACGGGGGGCGGATACTATGGCTACACCTTC.

CDR3 amino acids: CASSGGSGDTQYF. DNA of the CDR3: TGTGCCAGCAGCGGCGGGTCGGGAGATACGCAGTATTTT. The chain is built from TRBV9 and TRBJ2-3, with a tentative D call TRBD2 (5 bases). CDR3 length equals 13 residues. Trimming left V 3 bases short and J 5 bases short, with 10 bases between. Germline V gene data show CDR1 as SGDLS and CDR2 as YYNGEE.

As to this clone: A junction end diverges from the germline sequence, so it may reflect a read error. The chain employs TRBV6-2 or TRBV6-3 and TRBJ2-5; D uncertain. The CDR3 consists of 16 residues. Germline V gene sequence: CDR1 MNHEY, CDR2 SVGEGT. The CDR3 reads CASSYVVTRYQEAQYF. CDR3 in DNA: TGTGCCAGCAGTTACGTAGTCACTCGATACCAAGAGGCCCAGTACTTC.

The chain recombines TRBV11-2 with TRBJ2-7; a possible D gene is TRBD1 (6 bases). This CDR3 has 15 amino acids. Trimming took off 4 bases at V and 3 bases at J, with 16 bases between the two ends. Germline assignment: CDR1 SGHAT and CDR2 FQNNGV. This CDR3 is CASSSSSTGGYEQYF. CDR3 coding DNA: TGTGCCAGCAGCTCCTCCTCGACAGGAGGCTACGAGCAGTACTTC.

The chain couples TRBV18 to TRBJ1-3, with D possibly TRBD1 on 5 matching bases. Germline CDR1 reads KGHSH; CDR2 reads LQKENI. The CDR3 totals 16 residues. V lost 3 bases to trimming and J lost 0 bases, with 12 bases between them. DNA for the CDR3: TGTGCCAGCTCACCCTCGACAGCTAACTCTGGAAACACCATATATTTT. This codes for CASSPSTANSGNTIYF. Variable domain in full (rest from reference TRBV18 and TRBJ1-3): NAGVMQNPRHLVRRRGQEARLRCSPMKGHSHVYWYRQLPEEGLKFMVYLQKENIIDESGMPKERFSAEFPKEGPSILRIQQVVRGDSAAYFCASSPSTANSGNTIYFGEGSWLTVV.

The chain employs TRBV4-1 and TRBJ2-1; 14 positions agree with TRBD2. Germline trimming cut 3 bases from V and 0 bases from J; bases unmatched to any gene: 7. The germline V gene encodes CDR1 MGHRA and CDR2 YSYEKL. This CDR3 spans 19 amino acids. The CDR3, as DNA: TGCGCCAGCAGCCACCCGGGACTAGCGGGGGCCCGCTCCTACAATGAGCAGTTCTTC. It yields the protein CASSHPGLAGARSYNEQFF.

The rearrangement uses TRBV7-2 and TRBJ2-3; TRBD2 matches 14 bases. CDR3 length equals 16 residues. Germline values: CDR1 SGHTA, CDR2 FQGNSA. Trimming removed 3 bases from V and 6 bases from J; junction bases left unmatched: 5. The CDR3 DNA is TGTGCCAGCAGCTTGAGACTAGCGGGGGGGTCGGATACGCAGTATTTT. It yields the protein CASSLRLAGGSDTQYF. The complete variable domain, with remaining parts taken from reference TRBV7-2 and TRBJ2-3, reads GAGVSQSPSNKVTEKGKDVELRCDPISGHTALYWYRQSLGQGLEFLIYFQGNSAPDKSGLPSDRFSAERTGGSVSTLTIQRTQQEDSAVYLCASSLRLAGGSDTQYFGPGTRLTVL.

For the CDR3, the DNA is TGTGCCAGCAGTCTAACAGGGGAAAGAACTGAAGCTTTCTTT. Residues: CASSLTGERTEAFF. The genes are TRBV6-5 and TRBJ1-1; 7 bases map to TRBD1. Trimming cost V 5 bases and J 5 bases; bases outside gene matches: 8. The CDR3 is 14 amino acids. Germline CDR1 is MNHEY and CDR2 is SVGAGI.

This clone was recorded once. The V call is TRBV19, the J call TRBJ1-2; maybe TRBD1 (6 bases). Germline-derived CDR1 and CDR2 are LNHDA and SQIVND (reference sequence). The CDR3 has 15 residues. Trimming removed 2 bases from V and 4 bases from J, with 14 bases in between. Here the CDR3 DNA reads TGTGCCAGTAGTATAAAAGTCGGACAGACCTATGGCTACACCTTC. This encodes CASSIKVGQTYGYTF.

The chain's CDR3 is CASSLEPGLANYGYTF. The CDR3 DNA reads TGTGCCAGCAGCTTGGAGCCCGGGTTAGCTAACTATGGCTACACCTTC. J is TRBJ1-2 and V is TRBV7-3, with unresolved D. Germline V gene data show CDR1 as SGHTA and CDR2 as FQGTGA. The CDR3 loop spans 16 amino acids. The ends were cut back, 3 bases at V and 0 bases at J, with 14 bases in the middle.

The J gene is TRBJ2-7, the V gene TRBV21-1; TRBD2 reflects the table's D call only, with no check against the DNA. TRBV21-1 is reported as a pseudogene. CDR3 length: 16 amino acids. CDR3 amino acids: CASSKASGGGQYEQYF. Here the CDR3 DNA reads TGTGCCAGCAGCAAAGCTTCTGGCGGGGGCCAGTACGAGCAGTACTTC.

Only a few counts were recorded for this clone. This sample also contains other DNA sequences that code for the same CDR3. CDR3 nucleotide sequence: TGTGCCAGCAGCGTTGTGGGTCAAGGAGATTATGGCTACACCTTC. It encodes CASSVVGQGDYGYTF. The chain links TRBV9 to TRBJ1-2; D not certain. Trimming cost V 2 bases and J 5 bases, with 16 bases left between them. Per germline, CDR1 SGDLS and CDR2 YYNGEE. The CDR3 extends over 15 amino acids.

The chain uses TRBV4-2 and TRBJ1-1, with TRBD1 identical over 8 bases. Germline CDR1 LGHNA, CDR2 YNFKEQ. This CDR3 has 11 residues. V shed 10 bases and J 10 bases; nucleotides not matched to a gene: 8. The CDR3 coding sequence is TGTGCCATTGGACAGGGCTTGGTAGCTTTCTTT. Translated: CAIGQGLVAFF.

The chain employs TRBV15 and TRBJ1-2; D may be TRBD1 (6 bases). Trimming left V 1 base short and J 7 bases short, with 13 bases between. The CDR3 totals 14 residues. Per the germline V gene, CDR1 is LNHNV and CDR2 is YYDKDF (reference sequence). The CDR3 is CATSRGGQGSGYTF. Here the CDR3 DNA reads TGTGCCACCAGCAGAGGGGGGCAGGGTAGTGGCTACACCTTC.

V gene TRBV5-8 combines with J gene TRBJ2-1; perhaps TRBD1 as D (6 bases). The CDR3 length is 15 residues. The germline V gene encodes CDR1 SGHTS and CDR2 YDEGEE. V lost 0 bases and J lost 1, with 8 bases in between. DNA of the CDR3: TGTGCCAGCAGCTTGGCGGGACAATCCTACAATGAGCAGTTCTTC. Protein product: CASSLAGQSYNEQFF.

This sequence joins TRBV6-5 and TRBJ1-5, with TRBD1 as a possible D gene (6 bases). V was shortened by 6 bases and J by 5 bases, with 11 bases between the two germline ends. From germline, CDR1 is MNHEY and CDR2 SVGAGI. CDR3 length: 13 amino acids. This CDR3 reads CASRPDRYQPQHF. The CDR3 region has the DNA TGTGCCAGCAGGCCTGACAGGTATCAGCCCCAGCATTTT.

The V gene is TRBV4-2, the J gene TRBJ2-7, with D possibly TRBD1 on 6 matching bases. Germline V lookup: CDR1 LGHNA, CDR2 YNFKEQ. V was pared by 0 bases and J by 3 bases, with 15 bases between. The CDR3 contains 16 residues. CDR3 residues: CASSQDRWGHDYEQYF. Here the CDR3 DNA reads TGTGCCAGCAGCCAAGATAGGTGGGGACACGACTACGAGCAGTACTTC.